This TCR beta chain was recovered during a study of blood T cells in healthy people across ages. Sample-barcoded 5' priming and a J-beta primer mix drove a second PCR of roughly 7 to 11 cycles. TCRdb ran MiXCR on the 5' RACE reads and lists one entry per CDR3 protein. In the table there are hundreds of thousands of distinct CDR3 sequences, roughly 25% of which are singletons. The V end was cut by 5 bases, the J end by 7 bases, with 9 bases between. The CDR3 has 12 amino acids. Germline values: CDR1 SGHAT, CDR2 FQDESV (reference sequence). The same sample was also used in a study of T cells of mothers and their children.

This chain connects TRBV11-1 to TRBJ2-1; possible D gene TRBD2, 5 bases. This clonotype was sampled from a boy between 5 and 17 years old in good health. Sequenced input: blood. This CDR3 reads CASSQPGNEQFF. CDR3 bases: TGTGCCAGCAGCCAACCGGGGAATGAGCAGTTCTTC.